This T cell receptor (beta chain) was retrieved from a study of T cells in localized non-small cell lung cancer. Study-level results: Within adjacent lung there appeared a median about 54 of the top 100 tumor clones.

The CDR3 totals 12 residues. The germline V gene encodes CDR1 MNHEY and CDR2 SMNVEV (reference sequence). Trimming took off 5 bases at V and 4 bases at J, with 6 bases between the two ends. Clones were sequenced by immunoSEQ multiplex PCR, and TCRdb holds only the in-frame ones, with some missing. The table shows some 54,000 clones, with around 82% occurring only once. For this clone: Antigen specificity is unknown.

The sequence was collected from a woman aged 35-75 years with stage II lung adenocarcinoma. The starting material was PBMCs, obtained before any cancer treatment. The genes are TRBV27 and TRBJ1-5; D unresolved. CDR3 nucleotide sequence: TGTGCCAGCAGTCCTATAAATCAGCCCCAGCATTTT. Translated: CASSPINQPQHF.